These 27 T cell receptor beta chains were all obtained from the same sample, sequenced in a study of patients and donors after allogeneic stem cell transplantation. TCRdb fed the RT-PCR reads into MiXCR, producing one record per CDR3 protein. The table has about a million distinct CDR3 sequences, roughly 18% seen once. Material for sequencing was blood, either unsorted or a sorted T cell fraction (not recorded which). Every receptor here comes from a human donor who was either an allogeneic HSCT recipient or a stem cell or donor lymphocyte infusion donor (not recorded which). It is not recorded whose cells these are; they may come from a transplant donor.

V gene TRBV2 combines with J gene TRBJ2-3; either TRBD1 or TRBD2 may fit D (5 bases each). The CDR3 runs to 16 residues. V was clipped by 3 bases and J by 2 bases, with 15 bases between them. Germline V CDR1 and CDR2: SNHLY, FYNNEI. The CDR3 reads CASSEGWDRLTDTQYF. The CDR3 nucleotides are TGTGCCAGCAGTGAGGGTTGGGACCGACTCACAGATACGCAGTATTTT. The variable domain in full, with the rest retrieved from reference TRBV2 and TRBJ2-3, is EPEVTQTPSHQVTQMGQEVILRCVPISNHLYFYWYRQILGQKVEFLVSFYNNEISEKSEIFDDQFSVERPDGSNFTLKIRSTKLEDSAMYFCASSEGWDRLTDTQYFGPGTRLTVL.

This clonotype was detected only a few times. This rearrangement joins TRBV20-1 to TRBJ2-1, with a tentative D call TRBD2 (5 bases). The CDR3 runs 14 residues. Germline CDR1 reads DFQATT; CDR2 reads SNEGSKA (reference sequence). V was shortened by 1 base and J by 6 bases, with 13 bases between the two germline ends. CDR3 in amino acids: CSARAPPDFNEQFF. DNA for the CDR3: TGCAGTGCTAGAGCCCCCCCGGACTTCAATGAGCAGTTCTTC.

This chain connects TRBV20-1 to TRBJ2-3, with D possibly matching TRBD1 (5 bases). The CDR3 contains 15 residues. V lost 2 bases to trimming and J lost 0 bases, with 12 bases between them. Per the germline V gene, CDR1 is DFQATT and CDR2 is SNEGSKA (reference sequence). CDR3 in DNA: TGCAGTGCTAGACCTGGACACCTGAGCACAGATACGCAGTATTTT. Amino acid sequence: CSARPGHLSTDTQYF.

In its sample, this clonotype was seen many times. The rearrangement joins TRBV12-3 or TRBV12-4 to TRBJ1-5; D perhaps matches TRBD1 (5 bases). The CDR3 is 15 residues long. Trimming pared 3 bases from V and 1 base from J, leaving 10 bases between. CDR3 amino acids: CASSFGTASNQPQHF. The CDR3 coding sequence is TGTGCCAGCAGTTTTGGGACGGCAAGCAATCAGCCCCAGCATTTT.

The genes are TRBV12-5 and TRBJ2-1, with a tentative D call TRBD1 (7 bases). Germline lookup yields CDR1 LGHNT and CDR2 FRNRAP. The CDR3 has 13 residues. The CDR3 region has the DNA TGTGCCAACTCAGGGGGGCCGTGGAATGAGCAGTTCTTC. As protein: CANSGGPWNEQFF.

J is TRBJ2-3 and V is TRBV10-3, with 14 nucleotides matching TRBD2. Germline lookup yields CDR1 ENHRY and CDR2 SYGVKD. V lost 4 bases and J lost 2; bases outside the gene matches: 8. This CDR3 region has 18 residues. The CDR3 is CAISVEGLAGAPTDTQYF. CDR3 coding DNA: TGTGCCATCAGTGTGGAGGGACTAGCGGGGGCCCCCACAGATACGCAGTATTTT.

This clonotype was recorded many times. J is TRBJ1-6 and V is TRBV6-4; 10 bases fit TRBD1. Germline CDR1 reads MRHNA; CDR2 reads SNTAGT. This CDR3 has 14 amino acids. V shed 6 bases, J shed 7 bases, and the junction held 3 bases outside the gene matches. The CDR3 bases are TGTGCCAGCAGGGCGGACAGGGGGAATTCACCCCTCCACTTT. It codes for CASRADRGNSPLHF.

CDR3 nucleotide sequence: TGTGCCCTCCAGGCTAAGGACTACGAGCAGTACTTC. Protein: CALQAKDYEQYF. V usage is TRBV30 and J usage is TRBJ2-7; D is unresolved. The CDR3 loop spans 12 amino acids. Germline values: CDR1 GTSNPN, CDR2 SVGIG (reference sequence). V dropped 8 bases and J dropped 3 bases, with 14 bases sitting between them.

The J gene is TRBJ1-1, the V gene TRBV9, with a weak D call TRBD1 (5 bases). The CDR3 loop spans 18 amino acids. Germline lookup yields CDR1 SGDLS and CDR2 YYNGEE. The V and J ends lost 0 bases and 2 bases respectively, with 20 bases between them. The CDR3 DNA reads TGTGCCAGCAGCGTAGTGGATTGGGTTGGACAACTTAACACTGAAGCTTTCTTT. Its protein product is CASSVVDWVGQLNTEAFF.

The genes are TRBV19 and TRBJ1-1, with D perhaps matching TRBD1 (5 bases). The germline V gene encodes CDR1 LNHDA and CDR2 SQIVND (reference sequence). Trimming shortened V by 6 bases and J by 3 bases, and 8 bases separated the two germline ends. This CDR3 is built from 12 residues. The CDR3 DNA reads as TGTGCCAGTAGGGAGGGACACACTGAAGCTTTCTTT. Amino acid sequence: CASREGHTEAFF.

At least ten counts were recorded for this clonotype. The chain is built from TRBV20-1 and TRBJ2-1; TRBD2 aligns across 8 bases. The germline CDR1 and CDR2 sequences are DFQATT and SNEGSKA (reference sequence). This CDR3 is 15 amino acids long. Unmatched junction bases numbered 8, after V lost 3 bases and J lost 4 bases. This CDR3 reads CSASHTSGGYNEQFF. Here the CDR3 DNA reads TGCAGTGCTAGCCACACTAGCGGAGGGTACAATGAGCAGTTCTTC.

V usage is TRBV6-2 or TRBV6-3 and J usage is TRBJ1-5; TRBD1 matches 9 bases. The V and J ends lost 2 bases and 6 bases, in that order; junction bases with no gene match: 8. Per germline, CDR1 MNHEY and CDR2 SVGEGT. The length of the CDR3 is 16 residues. DNA for the CDR3: TGTGCCAGCAGTTACGGGGCACAGGGGGCAAGTCAGCCCCAGCATTTT. Protein sequence: CASSYGAQGASQPQHF.

This clonotype appeared many times. The rearrangement uses TRBV12-3 or TRBV12-4 and TRBJ2-3, with TRBD2 matching over 8 bases. V was clipped by 8 bases and J by 3 bases; unmatched bases: 7. CDR3 length: 14 amino acids. The CDR3 nucleotides read TGTGCCAGCGGCGATAGCGGGACTACAGATACGCAGTATTTT. This translates into CASGDSGTTDTQYF.

This clonotype was detected a few times. The chain links TRBV12-3 or TRBV12-4 to TRBJ1-6, with D perhaps TRBD1 (6 bases). Trimming stripped 3 bases from V and 5 bases from J, with 14 bases between. The CDR3 has 16 residues. The CDR3 reads CASSFRGAIDNSPLHF. The CDR3 DNA reads TGTGCCAGCAGTTTTCGGGGGGCAATCGATAATTCACCCCTCCACTTT.

This clonotype was seen more than once but under ten times. This chain connects TRBV29-1 to TRBJ2-7; 10 nucleotides line up with TRBD1. The CDR3 extends over 14 amino acids. J lost 4 bases, V lost 4 bases, and 7 bases had no gene match. Germline CDR1 reads SQVTM; CDR2 reads ANQGSEA. CDR3 protein: CSVGRQGASYEQYF. The CDR3 region has the DNA TGCAGCGTTGGAAGACAGGGGGCTTCGTACGAGCAGTACTTC.

This sequence joins TRBV6-5 and TRBJ2-5, with a tentative D call TRBD2 (6 bases). V was pared by 4 bases and J by 7 bases, with 13 bases between. Germline values: CDR1 MNHEY, CDR2 SVGAGI. The CDR3 runs 13 residues. DNA of the CDR3: TGTGCCAGCAGTTCCGGACTACTGGGGACCCAGTACTTC. Translation gives CASSSGLLGTQYF.

The V and J genes are TRBV4-1 and TRBJ2-3; no firm D call. CDR1 is MGHRA, CDR2 YSYEKL, per germline. CDR3 length equals 16 residues. V lost 3 bases, J lost 3 bases, and 16 bases lay in between. CDR3 in amino acids: CASSQPPRRKTDTQYF. Written as DNA, the CDR3 is TGCGCCAGCAGCCAGCCGCCCCGGCGGAAAACAGATACGCAGTATTTT.

The V gene is TRBV7-9, the J gene TRBJ2-3; D uncertain. The germline CDR1 and CDR2 sequences are SEHNR and FQNEAQ (reference sequence). There are 16 residues in the CDR3. V lost 4 bases, J lost 0 bases, and 14 bases lay in between. CDR3 nucleotide sequence: TGTGCCAGCAGCTCCTTACACTTAGAGAGCACAGATACGCAGTATTTT. This codes for CASSSLHLESTDTQYF.

This clonotype was seen a handful of times. V usage is TRBV12-3 or TRBV12-4 and J usage is TRBJ2-1, with D perhaps matching TRBD2 (6 bases). Trimming left V 3 bases short and J 0 bases short, with 9 bases between. The CDR3 covers 15 residues. Here the CDR3 DNA reads TGTGCCAGCAGTTTTGAGGGAGGCTCCTACAATGAGCAGTTCTTC. It codes for CASSFEGGSYNEQFF.

The CDR3 here is CASSSTGGHTDTQYF. CDR3 DNA sequence: TGCGCCAGCAGCTCGACGGGGGGGCACACAGATACGCAGTATTTT. The rearrangement joins TRBV5-1 to TRBJ2-3; 8 bases map to TRBD2. There are 15 residues in the CDR3. The germline V gene has CDR1 SGHRS and CDR2 YFSETQ. V shed 3 bases and J 2 bases; nucleotides not matched to a gene: 5. Using reference TRBV5-1 and TRBJ2-3 for the parts outside the CDR3, the full variable domain is KAGVTQTPRYLIKTRGQQVTLSCSPISGHRSVSWYQQTPGQGLQFLFEYFSETQRNKGNFPGRFSGRQFSNSRSEMNVSTLELGDSALYLCASSSTGGHTDTQYFGPGTRLTVL.

This clonotype was counted at least ten times. The gene calls are TRBV6-6 and TRBJ1-2; 10 nucleotides line up with TRBD1. Per germline, CDR1 MNHNY and CDR2 SVGAGI (reference sequence). V lost 8 bases to trimming and J lost 4 bases; unmatched junction nucleotides: 4. The CDR3 runs to 13 residues. The CDR3 loop is CASGGQGPYGYTF. The CDR3, as DNA: TGTGCCAGCGGGGGACAGGGGCCCTATGGCTACACCTTC.

The genes are TRBV5-4 and TRBJ2-6, with TRBD1 identical over 7 bases. CDR1 and CDR2 from the germline V gene are SGHNT and YYREEE (reference sequence). V shed 0 bases and J 2 bases; nucleotides not matched to a gene: 11. This CDR3 contains 19 residues. CDR3 sequence: CASSLDRGRGKAGANVLTF. The CDR3 DNA reads TGTGCCAGCAGCTTGGACAGGGGAAGGGGTAAGGCTGGGGCCAACGTCCTGACTTTC.

This clonotype was detected a few times. This chain uses TRBV7-9 with TRBJ2-3; D gene unclear. Germline V CDR1 and CDR2: SEHNR, FQNEAQ (reference sequence). The CDR3 has 15 residues. V lost 4 bases to trimming and J lost 4 bases, with 15 bases between them. CDR3 sequence: CASSSPTRGPDTQYF. CDR3 in DNA: TGTGCCAGCAGCTCCCCGACCAGAGGACCAGATACGCAGTATTTT.

This clonotype was picked up one time. The V gene is TRBV20-1, the J gene TRBJ1-2, with D perhaps TRBD1 (5 bases). The ends were cut back, 6 bases at V and 6 bases at J, with 14 bases in the middle. Germline V lookup: CDR1 DFQATT, CDR2 SNEGSKA (reference sequence). The CDR3 consists of 12 residues. The DNA for the CDR3 is TGCAGTGCCTCGGACATTTGGGATGGCTACACCTTC. As protein: CSASDIWDGYTF.

This clonotype was seen only once. This chain uses TRBV7-9 with TRBJ2-3, with 8 bases matching TRBD2. Trimming at V came to 4 bases and at J to 9 bases, leaving 3 bases not matched to a gene. CDR1 SEHNR and CDR2 FQNEAQ come from the germline V gene (reference sequence). The CDR3 covers 12 residues. The CDR3 reads CASSSGLVTQYF. As DNA, the CDR3 is TGTGCCAGCAGCTCGGGACTAGTCACGCAGTATTTT.

This clonotype was observed a few times. The chain uses TRBV6-1 and TRBJ1-5; 8 bases align to TRBD1. V shed 6 bases, J shed 7 bases, and the junction held 11 bases outside the gene matches. Germline CDR1 reads MNHNS; CDR2 reads SASEGT. The CDR3 covers 15 residues. In DNA, the CDR3 is TGTGCCAGCAGGGAAAGGGACAGGCCCCACCAGCCCCAGCATTTT. Translating it yields CASRERDRPHQPQHF.

This clonotype occurred many times. The chain carries TRBV12-3 or TRBV12-4 and TRBJ2-1; tentatively, D is TRBD1 (5 bases). The CDR3 runs 13 residues. Deletions cut 4 bases from V and 4 bases from J, with 8 bases between. CDR3: CASSSQGYNEQFF. The CDR3, as DNA: TGTGCCAGCAGTTCCCAGGGATACAATGAGCAGTTCTTC.